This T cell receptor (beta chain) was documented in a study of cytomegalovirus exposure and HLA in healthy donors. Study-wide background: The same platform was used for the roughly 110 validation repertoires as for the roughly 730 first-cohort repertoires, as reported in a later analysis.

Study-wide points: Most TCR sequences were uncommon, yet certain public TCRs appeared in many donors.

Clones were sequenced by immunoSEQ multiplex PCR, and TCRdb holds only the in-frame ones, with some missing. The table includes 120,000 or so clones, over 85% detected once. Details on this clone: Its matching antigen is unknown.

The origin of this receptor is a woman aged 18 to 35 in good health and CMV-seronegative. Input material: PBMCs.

The CDR3 region has the DNA TGTGCCAGCAGCTTTACAGGGTACGGAAACACCATATATTTT. Translated, it gives CASSFTGYGNTIYF. The chain carries TRBV11-2 and TRBJ1-3; TRBD1 is a possible D gene (6 bases). Looked up from germline, CDR1 is SGHAT and CDR2 is FQNNGV. The CDR3 is made up of 14 amino acids. V lost 3 bases and J 4 bases, leaving 10 bases between the germline ends.